This T cell receptor beta chain was retrieved from a study of blood T cell repertoires in COVID-19. V lost 3 bases and J lost 6; bases outside the gene matches: 6. CDR3 length: 14 amino acids. CDR1 MDHEN and CDR2 SYDVKM come from the germline V gene. Libraries were prepared by immunoSEQ multiplex PCR; TCRdb keeps only in-frame clonotypes and omits some of them. The table shows approximately 77,000 clones, with roughly four fifths occurring only once. The source of this sequence is a man aged 65 to 79 with active or convalescent COVID-19. V usage is TRBV28 and J usage is TRBJ1-2; 8 positions match TRBD1. Sequenced sample: peripheral blood. The CDR3 DNA sequence: TGTGCCAGCAGTTTCGGTACAGGGGGAGATGGCTACACCTTC. Encoded protein: CASSFGTGGDGYTF.